This T cell receptor beta chain was identified during a study of long-term antiretroviral therapy in people with HIV (dated by TCRdb to the early 2020s). Some background on the complete study: Collection of the earliest samples took place about a decade ahead of the 2015 WHO recommendation for immediate ART, at a time when ART was typically delayed until CD4 counts fell. This retrospective serial study examined whether starting ART and sustained HIV suppression were associated with changes in the composition and diversity of the TRB repertoire in peripheral blood. A total of roughly 180 cryopreserved PBMC samples were contributed to the cohort by 30 adults with confirmed HIV infection, with samples collected serially over a mean of roughly six years (range 1-12). About 35% of the 30 participants with HIV were female. No cross-contamination during QIAcube processing was seen in test extractions of a monoclonal T-cell line run alongside around 34 polyclonal samples.

Findings and caveats that apply to the study as a whole: Expanded TRB clones identified before ART initiation dominated the repertoire at all time points, although this dominance fluctuated and declined in many PLHIV after ART. No data were available on ART adherence, viral resistance or therapy changes, limiting inferences about post-ART repertoire changes. Compared with controls, HIV repertoires had narrower CDR3 length ranges, and the network structure pointed to an antigen-experienced repertoire that shifted only slightly toward naive after ART. Unsorted PBMC were profiled instead of sorted CD4+ and CD8+ T cells because pre-ART samples had limited cell numbers. Since PBMC availability was limited, sequencing covered only the TCR beta chain, with no alpha chain pairing. The samples span the years 2004 to 2017, and the ART regimens used at that time may not be as effective as current regimens. ART initiation was associated with a significant increase in TRB diversity, but diversity stayed significantly below transplant donor controls even after long-term ART.

Participants were included only if at least one PBMC sample before ART initiation and at least two post-ART samples were available. Every participant with HIV received treatment in the United States of America. Cryopreserved samples of about 0.95-11 million PBMC were thawed and washed before DNA extraction. At the time of the earliest PBMC sample for each participant with HIV, ages ranged from about 20 to 55 years. PBMC samples were contributed by each participant from 1-4 timepoints before ART initiation and 2-8 timepoints after ART initiation, with a median of 7 samples. Serial HIV viral load, CD4+ T-cell count, ART history and demographic data were obtained for every participant. Genomic DNA was extracted from unsorted PBMC with a Qiagen kit on a QIAcube, with processing performed in batches of 12 samples. Note on this clone: Its target antigen remains unknown. Base qualities are missing; no much larger clone stands one base away.

The immunoSEQ hsTCRB v3.0 assay was used at survey level resolution for TRB variable region sequencing. TRB sequencing targeted a depth of about 40,000-50,000 T-cell genomes per sample. An Illumina MiSeq with a v3 150-cycle kit was used to sequence the pooled TRB libraries. Per the original workflow: Analysis of repertoires was carried out in R inside a reproducible Nextflow workflow spanning QC, data transformation and analysis. LymphoSeq2, an R package for exploring AIRR-Seq data, was used to implement custom analyses. After excluding several samples that yielded fewer than 5000 total TRB sequences, under 200 HIV repertoires remained for analysis. Among the 180 to 200 retained HIV repertoires, some 57 were collected before ART initiation and about 130 were collected after ART initiation. Each repertoire was downsampled to 5000 TRB nucleotide sequences, and summary statistics were averaged across 100 downsampling iterations. The analysis kept only TRB sequences whose CDR3 regions were at least seven amino acids long. Diversity was assessed using a clonality score derived from Shannon entropy and using the Gini coefficient. Repertoire networks linked the top 5000 CDR3 amino acid sequences whenever two sequences differed by an edit distance of one. For TRB CDR3 amino acid sequences, antigen specificity groups and MHC restriction were predicted with GLIPH2. CDR3 amino acid sequences were matched against VDJdb and McPAS-TCR to flag known CMV, EBV, HIV or tissue antigen associations. Pre-ART, post-ART and control groups were compared with Wilcoxon signed-rank tests and Holm-Bonferroni correction. As stored in TCRdb, this immuneACCESS dataset retains in-frame rearrangements with V and J assigned. A fraction of the clones does not appear; measured against another copy, unresolved V genes explain less than half of the discrepancy, and the remainder lacks a known reason. V, J and clone size are those of that table, while D and trimming were read from the DNA. Recorded for this sample are roughly 16,000 clones; 75% to 95% of them occurred a single time. More than 7% of the sample is in the top ten clones.

This TCR derives from a man in his sixties with HIV. The sequencing here drew on unsorted PBMCs, taken 0.3 years after starting antiretroviral therapy.

The CDR3 region: CASNVNTDTQYF. The sequence in DNA is TGTGCCAGCAATGTCAACACAGATACGCAGTATTTT. This receptor chain uses TRBV2 and TRBJ2-3, with the D segment identity uncertain. V and J lose 7 bases and 2 bases, and a span of 7 bases separates them. The CDR3, cysteine through phenylalanine, is 12 amino acids long. Here the CDR3 DNA is all that survives: 36 bases in frame from base 1. The germline V gene supplies CDR1 SNHLY and CDR2 FYNNEI.